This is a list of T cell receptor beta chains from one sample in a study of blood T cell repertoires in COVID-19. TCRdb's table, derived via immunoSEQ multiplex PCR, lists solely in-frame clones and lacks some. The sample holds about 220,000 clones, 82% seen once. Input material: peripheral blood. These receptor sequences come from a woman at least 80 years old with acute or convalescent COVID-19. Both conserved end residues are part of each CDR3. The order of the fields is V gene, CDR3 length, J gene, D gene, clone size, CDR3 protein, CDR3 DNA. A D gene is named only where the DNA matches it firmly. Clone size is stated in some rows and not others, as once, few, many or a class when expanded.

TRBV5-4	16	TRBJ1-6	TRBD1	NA	CASSLEAGGANSPLHF	TGTGCCAGCAGCTTGGAGGCAGGGGGCGCGAATTCACCCCTCCACTTT
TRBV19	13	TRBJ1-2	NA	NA	CASSIGDSGGYTF	TGTGCCAGTAGTATAGGAGACTCGGGTGGCTACACCTTC
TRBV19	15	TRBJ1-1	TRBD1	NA	CASTRQGGINTEAFF	TGTGCCAGTACTAGACAGGGGGGCATTAACACTGAAGCTTTCTTT
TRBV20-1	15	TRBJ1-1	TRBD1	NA	CSASRPGQGAKEAFF	TGCAGTGCTAGTCGTCCCGGACAGGGAGCTAAAGAAGCTTTCTTT
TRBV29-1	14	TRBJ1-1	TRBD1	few	CSAHPDRLNTEAFF	TGCAGCGCACATCCGGACAGGCTGAACACTGAAGCTTTCTTT
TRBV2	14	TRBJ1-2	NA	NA	CASSEVVRNYGYTF	TGTGCCAGCAGTGAAGTTGTGCGGAACTATGGCTACACCTTC
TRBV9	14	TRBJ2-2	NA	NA	CASSGTGGTGELFF	TGTGCCAGCAGCGGGACAGGAGGGACCGGGGAGCTGTTTTTT
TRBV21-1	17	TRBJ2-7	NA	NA	CASSKAGQGRSSYEQYF	TGTGCCAGCAGCAAAGCCGGGCAGGGCCGCAGCTCCTACGAGCAGTACTTC
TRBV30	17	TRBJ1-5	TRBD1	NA	CAWNSGQGAGGNQPQHF	TGTGCCTGGAACTCCGGACAGGGCGCAGGGGGCAATCAGCCCCAGCATTTT
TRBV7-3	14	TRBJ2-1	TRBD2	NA	CASALAGVNNEQFF	TGTGCCAGCGCTTTAGCGGGGGTCAACAATGAGCAGTTCTTC
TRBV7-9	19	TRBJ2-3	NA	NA	CASSRRYGGTAESTDTQYF	TGTGCCAGCAGCCGCCGTTATGGGGGGACCGCTGAGAGCACAGATACGCAGTATTTT
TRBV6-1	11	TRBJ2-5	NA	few	CASSEGQTQYF	TGTGCCAGCAGTGAAGGGCAGACCCAGTACTTC
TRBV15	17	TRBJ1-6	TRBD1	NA	CATSRDRGQGYNSPLHF	TGTGCCACCAGCAGAGATCGGGGACAGGGTTATAATTCACCCCTCCACTTT
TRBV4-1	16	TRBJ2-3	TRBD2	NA	CASSQDRTSGTDTQYF	TGCGCCAGCAGCCAAGATAGGACTAGCGGCACAGATACGCAGTATTTT
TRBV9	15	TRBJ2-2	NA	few	CASTLSPVADGELFF	TGTGCCAGCACCCTTAGTCCGGTAGCTGACGGGGAGCTGTTTTTT
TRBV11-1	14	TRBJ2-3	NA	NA	CASSPWTGTDTQYF	TGTGCCAGCAGCCCATGGACAGGCACAGATACGCAGTATTTT
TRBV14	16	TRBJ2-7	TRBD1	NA	CASSQGVRDRGYEQYF	TGTGCCAGCAGCCAAGGTGTCCGCGACAGGGGCTACGAGCAGTACTTC
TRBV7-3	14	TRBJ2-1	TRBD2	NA	CASGTSGGAGEQFF	TGTGCCAGCGGGACTAGCGGGGGGGCAGGTGAGCAGTTCTTC
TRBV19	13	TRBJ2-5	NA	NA	CASSQGQSETQYF	TGTGCCAGTAGCCAAGGACAATCCGAGACCCAGTACTTC
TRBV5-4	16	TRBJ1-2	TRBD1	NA	CASSRRTGPTNYGYTF	TGTGCCAGCAGCCGAAGGACAGGGCCCACTAACTATGGCTACACCTTC
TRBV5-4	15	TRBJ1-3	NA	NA	CASSPAGETGNTIYF	TGTGCCAGCAGCCCGGCGGGGGAAACGGGAAACACCATATATTTT
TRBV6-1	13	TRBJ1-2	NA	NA	CASSDQGQSGYTF	TGTGCCAGCAGTGACCAGGGGCAAAGTGGCTACACCTTC
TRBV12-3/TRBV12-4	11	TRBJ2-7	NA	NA	CASMDSYEQYF	TGTGCCAGCATGGACAGCTACGAGCAGTACTTC
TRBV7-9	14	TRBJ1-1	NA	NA	CASSLGQVNTEAFF	TGTGCCAGCAGCTTAGGACAGGTGAACACTGAAGCTTTCTTT
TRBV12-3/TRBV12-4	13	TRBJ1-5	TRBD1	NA	CASCTGGEQPQHF	TGTGCCAGCTGTACAGGGGGCGAGCAGCCCCAGCATTTT
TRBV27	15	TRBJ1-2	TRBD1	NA	CASSLDRDFNYGYTF	TGTGCCAGCAGTTTGGACAGGGATTTTAACTATGGCTACACCTTC
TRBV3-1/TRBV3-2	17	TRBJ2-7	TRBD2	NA	CASSPAGGGAWGYEQYF	TGTGCCAGCAGCCCCGCGGGCGGGGGGGCCTGGGGCTACGAGCAGTACTTC
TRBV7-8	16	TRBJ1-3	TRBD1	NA	CASSFGQGATGNTIYF	TGTGCCAGCAGCTTTGGACAGGGGGCTACTGGAAACACCATATATTTT
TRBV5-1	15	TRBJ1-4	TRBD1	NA	CASSHRRDSNEKLFF	TGCGCCAGCAGCCACCGCCGGGACAGTAATGAAAAACTGTTTTTT
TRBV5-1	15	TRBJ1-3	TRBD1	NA	CASSLAGTASNTIYF	TGCGCCAGCAGCTTGGCGGGGACAGCCTCAAACACCATATATTTT
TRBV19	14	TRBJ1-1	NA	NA	CASSIVGSGAEAFF	TGTGCCAGTAGTATAGTAGGGAGTGGGGCTGAAGCTTTCTTT
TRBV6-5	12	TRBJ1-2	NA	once	CASTPDSYGYTF	TGTGCCAGCACCCCTGACAGTTATGGCTACACCTTC
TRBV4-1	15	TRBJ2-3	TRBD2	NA	CASSQDGAGGLAQYF	TGCGCCAGCAGCCAAGATGGAGCGGGGGGGCTTGCGCAGTATTTT
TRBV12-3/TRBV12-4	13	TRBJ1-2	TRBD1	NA	CASSRDRGHGYTF	TGTGCCAGCAGCCGGGACAGGGGGCATGGCTACACCTTC
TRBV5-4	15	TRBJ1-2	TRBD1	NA	CASSFGTGLNYGYTF	TGTGCCAGCAGCTTCGGGACAGGGCTTAACTATGGCTACACCTTC
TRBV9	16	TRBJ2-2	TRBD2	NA	CASSAPGLGDTGELFF	TGTGCCAGCAGCGCACCGGGACTAGGAGACACCGGGGAGCTGTTTTTT
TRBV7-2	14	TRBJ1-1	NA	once	CASSLARVNTEAFF	TGTGCCAGCAGCTTAGCCAGGGTCAACACTGAAGCTTTCTTT
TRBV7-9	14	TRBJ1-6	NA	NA	CASSFAGNSSPLHF	TGTGCCAGCAGCTTTGCGGGGAACAGTTCACCCCTCCACTTT
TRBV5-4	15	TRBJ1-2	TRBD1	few	CASSLDRGVVEGYTF	TGTGCCAGCAGCTTGGACAGGGGTGTCGTAGAGGGCTACACCTTC
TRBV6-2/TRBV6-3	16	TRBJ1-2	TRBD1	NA	CASSFFPGTANYGYTF	TGTGCCAGCAGTTTCTTCCCCGGGACAGCTAACTATGGCTACACCTTC
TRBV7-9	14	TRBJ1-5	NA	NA	CASSLEGSNQPQHF	TGTGCCAGCAGCTTAGAGGGGAGCAATCAGCCCCAGCATTTT
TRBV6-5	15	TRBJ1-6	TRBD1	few	CASKPGQGINSPLHF	TGTGCCAGCAAACCGGGACAGGGGATTAATTCACCCCTCCACTTT
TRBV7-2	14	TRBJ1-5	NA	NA	CASSLDRVNQPQHF	TGTGCCAGCAGCTTAGACCGGGTCAATCAGCCCCAGCATTTT
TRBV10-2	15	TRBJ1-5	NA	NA	CASSDGGHSNQPQHF	TGCGCCAGCAGTGACGGGGGGCACAGCAATCAGCCCCAGCATTTT
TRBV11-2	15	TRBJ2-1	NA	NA	CASSPATGPANEQFF	TGTGCCAGCAGCCCTGCGACAGGCCCGGCTAATGAGCAGTTCTTC
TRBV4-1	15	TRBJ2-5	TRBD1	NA	CASSRFGTVQETQYF	TGCGCCAGCAGCCGATTCGGGACAGTGCAAGAGACCCAGTACTTC
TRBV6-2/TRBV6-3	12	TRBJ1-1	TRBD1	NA	CASSRKGASAFF	TGTGCCAGCAGTCGTAAGGGGGCGTCGGCTTTCTTT
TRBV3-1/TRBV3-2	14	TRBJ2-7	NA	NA	CASSQDWAASEQYF	TGTGCCAGCAGCCAAGATTGGGCAGCCTCGGAGCAGTACTTC
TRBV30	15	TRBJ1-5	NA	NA	CAWSVLEGLGQPQHF	TGTGCCTGGAGTGTACTGGAGGGATTAGGGCAGCCCCAGCATTTT
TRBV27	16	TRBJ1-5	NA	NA	CASSSKGGVLNQPQHF	TGTGCCAGCAGTTCTAAAGGGGGGGTCCTCAATCAGCCCCAGCATTTT
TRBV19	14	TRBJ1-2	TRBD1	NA	CASSNRDSNYGYTF	TGTGCCAGTAGTAATCGGGACAGTAACTATGGCTACACCTTC
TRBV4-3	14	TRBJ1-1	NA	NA	CASSQALGGTEAFF	TGCGCCAGCAGCCAGGCCCTGGGAGGGACTGAAGCTTTCTTT
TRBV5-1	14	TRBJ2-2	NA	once	CASSLGHNTGELFF	TGCGCCAGCAGCTTGGGTCATAACACCGGGGAGCTGTTTTTT
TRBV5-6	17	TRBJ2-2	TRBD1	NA	CASSLGGTGMNTGELFF	TGTGCCAGCAGCTTGGGGGGGACAGGTATGAACACCGGGGAGCTGTTTTTT
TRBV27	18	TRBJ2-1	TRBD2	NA	CASNSGTSGAARYNEQFF	TGTGCCAGCAATTCCGGGACTAGCGGGGCAGCGAGGTACAATGAGCAGTTCTTC
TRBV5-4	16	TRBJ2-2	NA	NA	CASSFTGRGNTGELFF	TGTGCCAGCAGCTTTACAGGGAGGGGGAACACCGGGGAGCTGTTTTTT
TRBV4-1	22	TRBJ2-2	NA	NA	CASSQEGGLLTPRFPNTGELFF	TGCGCCAGCAGCCAAGAGGGAGGCCTTCTAACACCGCGGTTTCCCAACACCGGGGAGCTGTTTTTT
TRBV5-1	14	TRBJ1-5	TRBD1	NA	CASSLGTVNQPQHF	TGCGCCAGCAGCCTCGGGACAGTTAATCAGCCCCAGCATTTT